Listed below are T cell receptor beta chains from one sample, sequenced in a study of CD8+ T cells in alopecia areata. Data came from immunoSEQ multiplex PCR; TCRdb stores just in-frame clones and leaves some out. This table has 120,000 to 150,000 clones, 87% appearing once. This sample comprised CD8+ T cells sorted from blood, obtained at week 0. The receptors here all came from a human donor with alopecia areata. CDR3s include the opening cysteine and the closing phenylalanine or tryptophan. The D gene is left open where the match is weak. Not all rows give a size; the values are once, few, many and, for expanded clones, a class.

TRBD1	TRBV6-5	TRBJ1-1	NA	CASSPGQGRTEAFF	TGTGCCAGCAGCCCCGGACAGGGTCGCACTGAAGCTTTCTTT
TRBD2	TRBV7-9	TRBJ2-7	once	CASSLSTSGGYEQYF	TGTGCCAGCAGCTTATCGACTAGCGGGGGCTACGAGCAGTACTTC
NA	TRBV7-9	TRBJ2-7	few	CASSFPTGTYSYEQYF	TGTGCCAGCAGCTTTCCAACCGGGACCTACTCCTACGAGCAGTACTTC
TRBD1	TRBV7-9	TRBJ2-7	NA	CASSRTGAITYEQYF	TGTGCCAGCAGCCGCACAGGGGCGATCACCTACGAGCAGTACTTC
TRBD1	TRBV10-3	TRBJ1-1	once	CAISERDRGGTEAFF	TGTGCCATCAGTGAACGGGACAGGGGAGGTACTGAAGCTTTCTTT
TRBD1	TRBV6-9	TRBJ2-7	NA	CASSYSPGQGAEEQYF	TGTGCCAGCAGTTATTCCCCGGGACAGGGGGCCGAAGAGCAGTACTTC
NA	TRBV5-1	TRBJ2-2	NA	CASSLVGGSNTGELFF	TGCGCCAGCAGCTTGGTAGGGGGGTCGAACACCGGGGAGCTGTTTTTT
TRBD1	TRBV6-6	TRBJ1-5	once	CASSYSMDRNQPQHF	TGTGCCAGCAGTTACTCAATGGACAGGAATCAGCCCCAGCATTTT
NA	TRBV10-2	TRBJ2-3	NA	CASRQGTQYF	TGCGCCAGTCGCCAAGGGACGCAGTATTTT
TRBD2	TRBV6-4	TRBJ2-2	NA	CASRGGRNTGELFF	TGTGCCAGCAGAGGCGGGAGGAACACCGGGGAGCTGTTTTTT
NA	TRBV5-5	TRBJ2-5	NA	CASSFKETQYF	TGTGCCAGCAGCTTCAAAGAGACCCAGTACTTC
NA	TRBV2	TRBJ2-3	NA	CASSTGSTEADTQYF	TGTGCCAGCAGTACCGGCTCTACAGAGGCAGATACGCAGTATTTT
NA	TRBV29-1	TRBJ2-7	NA	CSVESPGGAYEQYF	TGCAGCGTTGAGTCCCCCGGGGGCGCGTACGAGCAGTACTTC
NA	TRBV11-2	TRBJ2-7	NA	CASSLVEYEQYF	TGTGCCAGCAGCTTAGTTGAATACGAGCAGTACTTC
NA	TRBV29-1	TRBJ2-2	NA	CSVVGQRYGELFF	TGCAGCGTTGTGGGTCAGCGATACGGGGAGCTGTTTTTT
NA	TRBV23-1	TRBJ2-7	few	CASSQFGLGRGQYF	TGCGCCAGCAGTCAATTCGGGCTAGGAAGGGGTCAGTACTTC
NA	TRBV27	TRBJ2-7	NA	CASSLLGYEQYF	TGTGCCAGCAGTTTATTGGGCTACGAGCAGTACTTC
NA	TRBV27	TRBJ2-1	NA	CASSLSGVNEQFF	TGTGCCAGCAGTTTATCAGGGGTCAATGAGCAGTTCTTC
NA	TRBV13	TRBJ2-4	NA	CASSLAQFNIQYF	TGTGCCAGCAGCTTGGCGCAGTTCAACATTCAGTACTTC
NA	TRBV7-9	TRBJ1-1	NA	CASTSGPLSNTEAFF	TGTGCCAGCACCTCAGGGCCTCTCTCGAACACTGAAGCTTTCTTT
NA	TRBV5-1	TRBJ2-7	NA	CASTVTPMVPYEQYF	TGCGCCAGCACTGTGACCCCGATGGTTCCCTACGAGCAGTACTTC
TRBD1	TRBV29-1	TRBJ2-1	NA	CSVETGGGDTEQFF	TGCAGCGTTGAGACAGGGGGCGGTGATACTGAGCAGTTCTTC
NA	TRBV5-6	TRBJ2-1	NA	CASSLAVSGFGYNEQFF	TGTGCCAGCAGCTTGGCCGTTTCGGGGTTCGGCTACAATGAGCAGTTCTTC
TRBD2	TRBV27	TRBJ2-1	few	CASSTSGGLYNEQFF	TGTGCCAGCAGTACTAGCGGGGGACTGTACAATGAGCAGTTCTTC
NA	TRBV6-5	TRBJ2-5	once	CASSYSNQEETQYF	TGTGCCAGCAGTTACTCGAACCAGGAAGAGACCCAGTACTTC
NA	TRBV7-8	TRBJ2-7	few	CASSFRQRDYEQYF	TGTGCCAGCAGCTTTCGGCAGAGAGACTACGAGCAGTACTTC
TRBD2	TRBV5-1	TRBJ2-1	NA	CASSLGSSGTYNEQFF	TGCGCCAGCAGCTTGGGTTCTAGCGGGACTTATAATGAGCAGTTCTTC
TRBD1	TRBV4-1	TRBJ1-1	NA	CASSPGQGIEVNTEAFF	TGCGCCAGCAGCCCGGGACAGGGGATTGAGGTGAACACTGAAGCTTTCTTT
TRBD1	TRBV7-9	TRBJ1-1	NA	CASSSSGTGGAGTEAFF	TGTGCCAGCAGCTCGTCCGGGACAGGGGGCGCGGGTACTGAAGCTTTCTTT
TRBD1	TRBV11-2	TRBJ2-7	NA	CASSSDRVHEQYF	TGTGCCAGCAGCTCCGACAGGGTGCACGAGCAGTACTTC
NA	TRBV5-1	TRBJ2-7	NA	CASSLGVGDEQYF	TGCGCCAGCAGCTTGGGGGTGGGCGACGAGCAGTACTTC
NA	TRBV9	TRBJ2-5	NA	CASSVDGSEETQYF	TGTGCCAGCAGCGTAGACGGCAGCGAAGAGACCCAGTACTTC
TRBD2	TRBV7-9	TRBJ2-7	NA	CASSGREDELHEQYF	TGTGCCAGCAGCGGGCGGGAGGACGAGCTCCACGAGCAGTACTTC
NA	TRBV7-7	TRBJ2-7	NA	CASGPDTGSYEQYF	TGTGCCAGCGGCCCCGACACCGGCTCCTACGAGCAGTACTTC
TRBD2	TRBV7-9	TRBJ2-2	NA	CASSSKVLAGVTGELFF	TGTGCCAGCAGCTCGAAGGTTCTAGCGGGAGTCACCGGGGAGCTGTTTTTT
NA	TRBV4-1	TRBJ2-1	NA	CASSQDSGPYNEQFF	TGCGCCAGCAGCCAAGATAGCGGACCCTACAATGAGCAGTTCTTC
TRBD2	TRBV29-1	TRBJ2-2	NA	CSATSGNTGELFF	TGCAGCGCGACTAGCGGAAACACCGGGGAGCTGTTTTTT
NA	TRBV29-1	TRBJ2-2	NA	CSGQARTGELFF	TGCAGCGGGCAGGCCCGCACCGGGGAGCTGTTTTTT
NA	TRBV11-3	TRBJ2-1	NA	CASSLDRNEQFF	TGTGCCAGCAGCTTAGATAGGAATGAGCAGTTCTTC
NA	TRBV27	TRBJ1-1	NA	CASTSRQGGNTEAFF	TGTGCCAGCACCTCAAGGCAGGGTGGGAACACTGAAGCTTTCTTT
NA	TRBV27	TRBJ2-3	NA	CTVGIGPDTQYF	TGTACAGTAGGTATCGGGCCAGATACGCAGTATTTT
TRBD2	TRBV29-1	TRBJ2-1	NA	CSVEGFGRAYNEQFF	TGCAGCGTTGAGGGGTTCGGGAGGGCCTACAATGAGCAGTTCTTC
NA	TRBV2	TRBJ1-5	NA	CASSKGGNQPQHF	TGTGCCAGCAGTAAAGGGGGCAATCAGCCCCAGCATTTT
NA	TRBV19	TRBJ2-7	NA	CASSSPGLGIYEQYF	TGTGCCAGTAGCAGTCCGGGACTGGGTATTTACGAGCAGTACTTC
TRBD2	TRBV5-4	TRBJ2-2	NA	CASSLLAGATGELFF	TGTGCCAGCAGCTTGCTAGCGGGAGCCACCGGGGAGCTGTTTTTT
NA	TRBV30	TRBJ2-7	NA	CAWSVGGYEQYF	TGTGCCTGGAGTGTAGGAGGGTACGAGCAGTACTTC
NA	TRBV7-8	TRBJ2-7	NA	CASSSDTAYEQYF	TGTGCCAGCAGCTCGGACACGGCCTACGAGCAGTACTTC
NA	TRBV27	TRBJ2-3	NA	CASSLLIQDTQYF	TGTGCCAGCAGTTTACTGATCCAAGATACGCAGTATTTT
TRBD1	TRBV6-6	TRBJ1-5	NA	CASSSWDSYSNQPQHF	TGTGCCAGCAGCAGCTGGGACAGCTATAGCAATCAGCCCCAGCATTTT
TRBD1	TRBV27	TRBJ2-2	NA	CASSLVGGNTGELFF	TGTGCCAGCAGTTTAGTAGGGGGCAACACCGGGGAGCTGTTTTTT
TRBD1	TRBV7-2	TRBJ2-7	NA	CASSWDSDRGTYEQYF	TGTGCCAGCAGCTGGGATTCGGACAGGGGTACCTACGAGCAGTACTTC
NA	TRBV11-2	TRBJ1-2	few	CASSPGPGSNYGYTF	TGTGCCAGCAGCCCGGGGCCAGGGTCGAACTATGGCTACACCTTC
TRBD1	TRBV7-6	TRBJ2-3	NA	CASSSRGQDHNTQYF	TGTGCCAGCAGCTCGCGGGGACAGGACCATAATACGCAGTATTTT
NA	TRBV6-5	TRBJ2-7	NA	CASSYSQTGRIYEQYF	TGTGCCAGCAGTTACTCGCAGACAGGAAGGATCTACGAGCAGTACTTC
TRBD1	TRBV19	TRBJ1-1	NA	CASSMEGRGPEAFF	TGTGCCAGTAGTATGGAAGGCAGGGGGCCTGAAGCTTTCTTT
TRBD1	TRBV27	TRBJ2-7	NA	CASSLRQGQKSYEQYF	TGTGCCAGCAGTTTACGACAGGGGCAAAAGTCCTACGAGCAGTACTTC
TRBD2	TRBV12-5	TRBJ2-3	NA	CASGLPRLARSTDTQYF	TGTGCTAGTGGTTTGCCTCGACTAGCGCGTAGCACAGATACGCAGTATTTT